This TCR beta chain originates from a study of blood T cells in healthy people across ages. Together with a sample-barcoded 5' primer, a J-beta primer mix was included in a second PCR lasting roughly 6 to 12 cycles. TCRdb re-called the 5' RACE reads with MiXCR, one entry per CDR3 protein. This sample has 800,000 to 950,000 distinct CDR3 sequences, with around 34% found just once. Germline CDR1 reads LGHDT; CDR2 reads YNNKEL (reference sequence). The length of the CDR3 is 14 residues. The V end lost 2 bases, the J end lost 5 bases, and 10 bases lay between the germline ends. The sequencing input was blood. V gene TRBV3-1 combines with J gene TRBJ2-1; either TRBD1 or TRBD2 may fit D (5 bases each). The sequence was collected from a man aged 18 to 29 in good health. This CDR3 is CASSQPGRNNEQFF. DNA of the CDR3: TGTGCCAGCAGCCAACCGGGACGCAACAATGAGCAGTTCTTC.